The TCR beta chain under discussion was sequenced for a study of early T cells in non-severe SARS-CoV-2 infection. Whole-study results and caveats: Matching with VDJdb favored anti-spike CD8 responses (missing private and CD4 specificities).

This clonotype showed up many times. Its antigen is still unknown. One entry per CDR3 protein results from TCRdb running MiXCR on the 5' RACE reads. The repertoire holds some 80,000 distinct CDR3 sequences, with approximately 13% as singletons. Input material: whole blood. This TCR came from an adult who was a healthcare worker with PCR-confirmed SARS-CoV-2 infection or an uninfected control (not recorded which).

This CDR3 is CASSALGLPYEQYF. Here the CDR3 DNA reads TGTGCCAGTAGCGCCCTTGGACTTCCCTACGAGCAGTACTTC. V gene TRBV19 combines with J gene TRBJ2-7, with D perhaps TRBD2 (5 bases). V dropped 6 bases and J dropped 2 bases, with 14 bases sitting between them. Germline V gene sequence: CDR1 LNHDA, CDR2 SQIVND (reference sequence). The CDR3 sequence is 14 residues long.